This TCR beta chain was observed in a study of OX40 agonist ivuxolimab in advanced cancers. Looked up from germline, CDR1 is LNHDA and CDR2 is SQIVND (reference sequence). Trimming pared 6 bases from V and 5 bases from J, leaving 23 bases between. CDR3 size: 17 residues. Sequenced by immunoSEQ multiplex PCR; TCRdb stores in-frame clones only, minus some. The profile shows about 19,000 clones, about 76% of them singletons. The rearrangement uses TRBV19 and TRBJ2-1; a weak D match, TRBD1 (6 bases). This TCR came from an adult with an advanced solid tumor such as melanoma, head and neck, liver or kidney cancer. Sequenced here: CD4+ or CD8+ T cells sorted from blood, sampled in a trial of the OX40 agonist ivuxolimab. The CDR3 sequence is CASSDPLQGRRNNEQFF. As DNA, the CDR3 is TGTGCCAGTAGCGACCCTCTCCAGGGGCGCAGAAACAATGAGCAGTTCTTC.